A single sample gave rise to the 14 T cell receptor beta chains below, sequenced in a study of early T cells in non-severe SARS-CoV-2 infection. TCRdb ran MiXCR on the 5' RACE reads and lists one entry per CDR3 protein. The data show 40,000 to 45,000 distinct CDR3 sequences, with roughly 6% seen just once and about 8.3% held by the top ten. Specimen: whole blood, collected at baseline. These receptors came from an adult who was a healthcare worker with PCR-confirmed SARS-CoV-2 infection or an uninfected control (not recorded which).

The chain employs TRBV11-2 and TRBJ2-5; 8 bases map to TRBD2. Germline-derived CDR1 and CDR2 are SGHAT and FQNNGV. The CDR3 has 15 residues. V shed 5 bases and J 5 bases; nucleotides not matched to a gene: 10. The CDR3 loop is CASSMTGLGTETQYF. CDR3 nucleotide sequence: TGTGCCAGCAGCATGACGGGACTAGGTACGGAGACCCAGTACTTC.

This rearrangement joins TRBV7-2 to TRBJ1-3; 8 nucleotides line up with TRBD1. The junction had 6 bases not matched to a gene; V was cut back by 5 bases and J by 3 bases. This CDR3 contains 15 residues. CDR1 and CDR2 from the germline V gene are SGHTA and FQGNSA. The CDR3: CASSLDRGYGNTIYF. As DNA, the CDR3 is TGTGCCAGCAGCCTCGACAGGGGATATGGAAACACCATATATTTT.

There are a few counts of this clonotype. The rearrangement joins TRBV9 to TRBJ1-2, with D uncertain. Germline V lookup: CDR1 SGDLS, CDR2 YYNGEE. The CDR3 has 14 amino acids. V was trimmed by 4 bases and J by 6 bases, leaving 16 bases between them. DNA of the CDR3: TGTGCCAGCAGCATCAGACCGGCGGAGGATGGCTACACCTTC. Translated, it gives CASSIRPAEDGYTF.

This clonotype was recorded at least ten times. This chain connects TRBV28 to TRBJ2-3; D remains ambiguous. The length of the CDR3 is 11 residues. Germline V lookup: CDR1 MDHEN, CDR2 SYDVKM. The V gene lost 5 bases and the J gene lost 8 bases, with 8 bases spanning the gap. DNA of the CDR3: TGTGCCAGCAGTAGCCCGGGTACGCAGTATTTT. Translation: CASSSPGTQYF.

The chain couples TRBV12-3 or TRBV12-4 to TRBJ1-1; the D gene is possibly TRBD1 (5 bases). Trimming left V 5 bases short and J 3 bases short, with 10 bases between. The CDR3 is made up of 13 amino acids. The CDR3: CASSPGGYTEAFF. The CDR3 nucleotides read TGTGCCAGCAGTCCCGGGGGGTACACTGAAGCTTTCTTT.

The table lists this clonotype with many counts. The chain uses TRBV13 and TRBJ1-6, with unresolved D. The CDR3 runs 17 residues. V was shortened by 1 base and J by 7 bases, with 17 bases between the two germline ends. Per the germline V gene, CDR1 is PRHDT and CDR2 is FYEKMQ (reference sequence). The CDR3 sequence: CASSLVRPVSGNSPLHF. In DNA form, the CDR3 reads TGTGCCAGCAGCTTAGTCCGTCCGGTATCGGGGAATTCACCCCTCCACTTT.

This clonotype was seen ten or more times. The junction shows a germline mismatch at one end, possibly a read error. This sequence joins TRBV6-2 or TRBV6-3 and TRBJ2-7; D gene ambiguous. The CDR3 is made up of 14 amino acids. Germline V gene data show CDR1 as MNHEY and CDR2 as SVGEGT. The CDR3 reads CASSLATSSYEQYF. In DNA form, the CDR3 reads TGTGCCAGCAGCTTGGCAACATCTTCCTATGAGCAGTACTTC.

This clonotype came up many times. This rearrangement joins TRBV19 to TRBJ2-1; the D is unclear. The ends were cut back, 7 bases at V and 1 base at J, with 11 bases in the middle. This CDR3 is 14 amino acids long. Germline V gives CDR1 LNHDA, CDR2 SQIVND (reference sequence). CDR3 sequence: CASNQKGSYNEQFF. The CDR3 bases are TGTGCCAGTAATCAGAAGGGTTCCTACAATGAGCAGTTCTTC.

In its sample, this clonotype was seen many times. V gene TRBV5-1 combines with J gene TRBJ1-1; possible D gene TRBD1, 6 bases. V lost 3 bases to trimming and J lost 3 bases, with 12 bases between them. This CDR3 is 14 amino acids long. Per germline, CDR1 SGHRS and CDR2 YFSETQ. CDR3 sequence: CASSSRGGYTEAFF. DNA of the CDR3: TGCGCCAGCAGCTCCAGGGGTGGATACACTGAAGCTTTCTTT.

The sample holds many counts of this clonotype. The rearrangement uses TRBV11-2 and TRBJ2-3; TRBD1 is a possible D gene (6 bases). Germline CDR1 SGHAT, CDR2 FQNNGV. The V end lost 2 bases, the J end lost 0 bases, and 9 bases lay between the germline ends. The CDR3 is 15 amino acids. Here the CDR3 reads CASSLTGISTDTQYF. As DNA, the CDR3 is TGTGCCAGCAGCTTAACAGGGATTAGCACAGATACGCAGTATTTT.

A few counts support this clonotype. The V call is TRBV6-6, the J call TRBJ2-3, with TRBD1 identical over 8 bases. The germline V gene encodes CDR1 MNHNY and CDR2 SVGAGI (reference sequence). The CDR3 loop spans 15 amino acids. After removal of 3 bases from V and 4 bases from J, the junction contained 6 bases not matched to a gene. The CDR3 is CASSYSETGADTQYF. The CDR3 DNA sequence: TGTGCCAGCAGTTATTCCGAGACAGGGGCAGATACGCAGTATTTT.

The rearrangement uses TRBV30 and TRBJ1-6; no reliable D call. V was clipped by 3 bases and J by 9 bases, with 9 bases between them. Germline V gene data show CDR1 as GTSNPN and CDR2 as SVGIG (reference sequence). The CDR3 runs to 12 residues. The CDR3 protein is CAWSFQGSPLHF. In DNA form, the CDR3 reads TGTGCCTGGAGCTTCCAAGGTTCACCCCTCCACTTT.

The sample holds many counts of this clonotype. V is TRBV18 and J is TRBJ2-5, with D tentatively TRBD1 or TRBD2 (5 bases each). CDR1 is KGHSH and CDR2 is LQKENI in the germline V gene. CDR3 length: 13 amino acids. The V end lost 4 bases, the J end lost 1 base, and 7 bases lay between the germline ends. The CDR3 nucleotides are TGTGCCAGCTCACGGGGGATCCAAGAGACCCAGTACTTC. Protein sequence: CASSRGIQETQYF.

The CDR3 protein is CASSYSRGEGNTIYF. The CDR3 bases are TGTGCCAGCAGTTACTCGAGAGGGGAAGGAAACACCATATATTTT. This sequence joins TRBV6-6 and TRBJ1-3; possibly TRBD1 for D (5 bases). The V end lost 0 bases, the J end lost 4 bases, and 10 bases lay between the germline ends. CDR3 length: 15 amino acids. Germline values: CDR1 MNHNY, CDR2 SVGAGI (reference sequence).